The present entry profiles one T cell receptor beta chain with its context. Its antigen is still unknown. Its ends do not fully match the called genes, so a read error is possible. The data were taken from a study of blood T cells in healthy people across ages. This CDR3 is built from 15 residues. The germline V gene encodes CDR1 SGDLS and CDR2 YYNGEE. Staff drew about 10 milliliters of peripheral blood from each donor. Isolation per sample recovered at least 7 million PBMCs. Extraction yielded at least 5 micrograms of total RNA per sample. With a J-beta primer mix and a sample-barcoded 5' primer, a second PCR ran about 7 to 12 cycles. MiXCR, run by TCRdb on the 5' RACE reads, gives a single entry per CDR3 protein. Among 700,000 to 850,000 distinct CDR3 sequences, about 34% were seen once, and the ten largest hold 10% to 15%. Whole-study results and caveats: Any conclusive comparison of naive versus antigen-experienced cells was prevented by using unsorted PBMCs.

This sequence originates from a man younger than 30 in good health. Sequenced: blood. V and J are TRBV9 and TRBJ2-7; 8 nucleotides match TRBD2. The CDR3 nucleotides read TGTGCCAGCAGCGTAGAACGCGGGGGGTACAACGAGCGGTACTTC. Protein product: CASSVERGGYNERYF.